These 3 T cell receptor beta chains share one sample of origin, sequenced in a study of glioma-infiltrating T cells after dendritic cell vaccination. The time point is: after dendritic cell vaccination, including at tumor progression/relapse. Method: immunoSEQ multiplex PCR; TCRdb's copy keeps in-frame clones and lacks some. The top ten clones hold around 2.1% of a sample with 65,000 to 80,000 clones, around nine tenths of them seen once. The sample consisted of blood, taken after dendritic cell vaccination. The receptors here all came from a human donor with glioblastoma.

The chain links TRBV30 to TRBJ1-1; D not resolved. The CDR3 has 13 amino acids. Trimming stripped 2 bases from V and 5 bases from J, with 12 bases between. The germline CDR1 and CDR2 sequences are GTSNPN and SVGIG (reference sequence). The CDR3: CAWSKDSPTEAFF. The CDR3 nucleotides read TGTGCCTGGAGTAAGGACTCCCCGACTGAAGCTTTCTTT.

V usage is TRBV5-1 and J usage is TRBJ2-3; D might be TRBD1 (5 bases). Trimming shortened V by 0 bases and J by 4 bases, and 15 bases separated the two germline ends. Germline-derived CDR1 and CDR2 are SGHRS and YFSETQ. The CDR3 sequence is 16 residues long. Written as DNA, the CDR3 is TGCGCCAGCAGCTTGGAGGGGATCCCAAGGGCAGATACGCAGTATTTT. It is translated as CASSLEGIPRADTQYF.

V usage is TRBV6-1 and J usage is TRBJ1-2; the D is unclear. From germline, CDR1 is MNHNS and CDR2 SASEGT. This CDR3 region has 12 residues. V dropped 6 bases and J dropped 3 bases, with 8 bases sitting between them. This chain's CDR3 is CASRRADYGYTF. The CDR3 bases are TGTGCCAGCAGGCGGGCGGACTATGGCTACACCTTC.